Sequencing of this TCR beta chain was carried out in a study of siplizumab effects on memory and regulatory T cells. General observations from the study: In roughly 80-95% of proliferating CD4+ or CD8+ clones, a naive or memory phenotype could not be assigned. Memory cells seemed less diverse than naive T cells, which seemed major alloresponse contributors. Sequences below about 10^-5 frequency were poorly captured, limiting mapping of alloreactive clones.

Note on this clone: What it recognizes is unknown.

Method: immunoSEQ multiplex PCR; TCRdb's copy keeps in-frame clones and lacks some. The sample carries fewer than 130,000 clones, over 85% recorded once. The sample consisted of CD4+ T cells sorted from blood. This TCR was recovered from a human donor in good health.

CDR3 protein: CASSLEGGRNEQFF. DNA of the CDR3: TGTGCCAGCAGCTTGGAGGGAGGTCGTAATGAGCAGTTCTTC. V usage is TRBV5-4 and J usage is TRBJ2-1, with D perhaps TRBD2 (6 bases). Germline values: CDR1 SGHNT, CDR2 YYREEE (reference sequence). V shed 0 bases and J shed 7 bases, with 11 bases lying between them. This CDR3 is built from 14 residues.